The source of this T cell receptor beta chain is a study of blood T cell repertoires in COVID-19. Study-wide context: T cells, B-cell-depleted T cells, or PBMCs supplied cDNA or gDNA.

The assay was immunoSEQ multiplex PCR, and TCRdb's table has in-frame clones only and misses some. The sample lists just under 350,000 clones; around nine tenths were seen once. V gave up 1 base and J gave up 3 bases, with 16 bases separating them. CDR1 MGHRA and CDR2 YSYEKL come from the germline V gene. The CDR3 totals 17 residues. The genes are TRBV4-1 and TRBJ1-3, with D possibly matching TRBD1 (5 bases). The sample taken for sequencing was peripheral blood. The clonotype was recovered from a woman aged 65 to 85 with COVID-19, enrolled during active disease. The DNA for the CDR3 is TGCGCCAGCAGCCAAGGGATGGCGGGGCTTATTGGAAACACCATATATTTT. This codes for CASSQGMAGLIGNTIYF.